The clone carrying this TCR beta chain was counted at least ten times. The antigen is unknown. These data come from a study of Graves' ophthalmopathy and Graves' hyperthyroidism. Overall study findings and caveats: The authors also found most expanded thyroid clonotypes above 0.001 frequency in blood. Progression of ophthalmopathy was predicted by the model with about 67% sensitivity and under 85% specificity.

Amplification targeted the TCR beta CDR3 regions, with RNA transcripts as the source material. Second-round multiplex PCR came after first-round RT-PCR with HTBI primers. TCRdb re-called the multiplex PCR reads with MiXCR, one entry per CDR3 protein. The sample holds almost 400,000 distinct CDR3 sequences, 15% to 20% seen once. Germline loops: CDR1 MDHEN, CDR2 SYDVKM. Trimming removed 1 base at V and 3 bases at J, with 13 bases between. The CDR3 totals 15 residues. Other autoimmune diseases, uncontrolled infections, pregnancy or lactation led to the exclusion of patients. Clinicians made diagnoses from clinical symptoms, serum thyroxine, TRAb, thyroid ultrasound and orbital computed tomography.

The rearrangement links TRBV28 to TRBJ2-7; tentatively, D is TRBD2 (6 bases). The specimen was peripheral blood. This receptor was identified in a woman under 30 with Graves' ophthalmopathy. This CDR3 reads CASSLSGRAGYEQYF. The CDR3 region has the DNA TGTGCCAGCAGTTTATCCGGGAGAGCAGGCTACGAGCAGTACTTC.